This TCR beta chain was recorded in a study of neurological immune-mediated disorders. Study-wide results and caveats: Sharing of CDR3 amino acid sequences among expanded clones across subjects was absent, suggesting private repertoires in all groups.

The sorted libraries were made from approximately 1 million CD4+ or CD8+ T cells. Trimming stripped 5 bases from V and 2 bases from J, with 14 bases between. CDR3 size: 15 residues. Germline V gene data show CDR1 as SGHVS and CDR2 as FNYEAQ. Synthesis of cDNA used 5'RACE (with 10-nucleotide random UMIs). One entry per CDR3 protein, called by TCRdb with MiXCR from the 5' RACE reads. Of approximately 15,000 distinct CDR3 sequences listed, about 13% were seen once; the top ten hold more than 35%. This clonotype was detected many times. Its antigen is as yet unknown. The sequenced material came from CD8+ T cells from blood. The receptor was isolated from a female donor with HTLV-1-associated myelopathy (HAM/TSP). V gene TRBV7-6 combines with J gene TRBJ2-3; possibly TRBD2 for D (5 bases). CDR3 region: CASSQNIAPTDTQYF. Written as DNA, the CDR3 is TGTGCCAGCAGCCAAAACATAGCGCCCACAGATACGCAGTATTTT.